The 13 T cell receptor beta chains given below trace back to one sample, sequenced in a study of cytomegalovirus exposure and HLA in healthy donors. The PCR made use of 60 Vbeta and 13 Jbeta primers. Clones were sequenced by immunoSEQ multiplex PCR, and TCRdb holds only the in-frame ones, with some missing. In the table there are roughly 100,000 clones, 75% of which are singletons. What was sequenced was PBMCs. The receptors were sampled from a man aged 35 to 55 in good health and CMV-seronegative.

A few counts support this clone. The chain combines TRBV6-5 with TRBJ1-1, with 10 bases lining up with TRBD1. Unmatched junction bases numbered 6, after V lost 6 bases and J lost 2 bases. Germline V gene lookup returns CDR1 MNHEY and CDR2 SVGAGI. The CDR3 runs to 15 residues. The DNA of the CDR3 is TGTGCCAGCAGACCCGGACAGGGGGGAAACACTGAAGCTTTCTTT. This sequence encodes CASRPGQGGNTEAFF.

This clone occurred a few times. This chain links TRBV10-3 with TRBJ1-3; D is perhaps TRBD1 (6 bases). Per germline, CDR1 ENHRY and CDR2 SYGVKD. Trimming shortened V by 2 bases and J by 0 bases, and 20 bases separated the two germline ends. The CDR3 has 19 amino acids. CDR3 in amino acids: CAISETWTAAFSSGNTIYF. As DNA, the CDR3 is TGTGCCATCAGTGAGACCTGGACAGCGGCCTTTTCCTCTGGAAACACCATATATTTT.

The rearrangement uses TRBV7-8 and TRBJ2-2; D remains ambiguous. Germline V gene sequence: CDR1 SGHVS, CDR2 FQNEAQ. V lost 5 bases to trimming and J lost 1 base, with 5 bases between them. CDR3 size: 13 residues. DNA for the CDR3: TGTGCCAGCAGCCCCAGGAACACCGGGGAGCTGTTTTTT. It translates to CASSPRNTGELFF.

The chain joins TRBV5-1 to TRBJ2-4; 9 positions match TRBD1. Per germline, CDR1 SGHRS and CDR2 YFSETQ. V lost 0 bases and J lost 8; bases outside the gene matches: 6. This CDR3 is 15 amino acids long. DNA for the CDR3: TGCGCCAGCAGCTTGGCAGGGGACAGGGTAGACATTCAGTACTTC. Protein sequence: CASSLAGDRVDIQYF.

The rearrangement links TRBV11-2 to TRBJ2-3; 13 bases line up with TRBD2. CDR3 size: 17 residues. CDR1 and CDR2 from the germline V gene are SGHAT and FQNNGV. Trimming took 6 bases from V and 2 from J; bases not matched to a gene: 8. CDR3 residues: CASRRLAGGLSTDTQYF. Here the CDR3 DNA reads TGTGCCAGCAGGAGACTAGCGGGGGGACTGTCCACAGATACGCAGTATTTT.

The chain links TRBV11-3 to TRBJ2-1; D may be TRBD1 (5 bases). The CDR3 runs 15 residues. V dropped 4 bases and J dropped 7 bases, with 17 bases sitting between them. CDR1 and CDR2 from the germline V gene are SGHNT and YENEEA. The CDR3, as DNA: TGTGCCAGCAGCTCCCTCAGGCAAGCAGGGAATGAGCAGTTCTTC. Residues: CASSSLRQAGNEQFF.

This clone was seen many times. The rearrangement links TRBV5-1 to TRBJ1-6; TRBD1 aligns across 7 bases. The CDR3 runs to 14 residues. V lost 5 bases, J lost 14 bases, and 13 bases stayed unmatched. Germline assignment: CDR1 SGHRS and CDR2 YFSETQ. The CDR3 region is CASRLRDSALALHF. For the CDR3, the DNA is TGCGCCAGCAGGTTGCGGGACAGTGCTCTTGCCCTCCACTTT.

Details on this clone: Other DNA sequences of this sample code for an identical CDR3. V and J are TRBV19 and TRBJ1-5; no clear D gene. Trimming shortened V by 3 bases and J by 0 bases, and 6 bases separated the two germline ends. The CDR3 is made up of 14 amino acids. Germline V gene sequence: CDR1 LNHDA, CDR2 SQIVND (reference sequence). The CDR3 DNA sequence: TGTGCCAGTAGTATGACGGGTAGCAATCAGCCCCAGCATTTT. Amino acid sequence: CASSMTGSNQPQHF.

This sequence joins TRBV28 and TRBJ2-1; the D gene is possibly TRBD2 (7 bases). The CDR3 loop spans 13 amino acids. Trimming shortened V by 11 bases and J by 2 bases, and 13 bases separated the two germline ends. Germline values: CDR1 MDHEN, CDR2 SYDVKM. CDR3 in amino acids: CAGGGGPYNEQFF. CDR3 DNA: TGTGCCGGCGGCGGGGGCCCCTACAATGAGCAGTTCTTC.

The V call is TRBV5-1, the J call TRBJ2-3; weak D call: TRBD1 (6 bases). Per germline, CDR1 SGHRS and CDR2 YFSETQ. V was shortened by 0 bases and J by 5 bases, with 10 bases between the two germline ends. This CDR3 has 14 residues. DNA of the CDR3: TGCGCCAGCAGCTTGGGGGGGCCTATAGATACGCAGTATTTT. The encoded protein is CASSLGGPIDTQYF.

CDR3 sequence (DNA): TGTGCCAGCAGCCCCGACAGGGGGGGCACTGAAGCTTTCTTT. Amino acids: CASSPDRGGTEAFF. The genes are TRBV11-2 and TRBJ1-1; 9 nucleotides line up with TRBD1. The length of the CDR3 is 14 residues. V gave up 5 bases and J gave up 4 bases; unmatched junction bases: 5. Germline V gives CDR1 SGHAT, CDR2 FQNNGV. The complete variable domain, with remaining parts taken from reference TRBV11-2 and TRBJ1-1, reads EAGVAQSPRYKIIEKRQSVAFWCNPISGHATLYWYQQILGQGPKLLIQFQNNGVVDDSQLPKDRFSAERLKGVDSTLKIQPAKLEDSAVYLCASSPDRGGTEAFFGQGTRLTVV.

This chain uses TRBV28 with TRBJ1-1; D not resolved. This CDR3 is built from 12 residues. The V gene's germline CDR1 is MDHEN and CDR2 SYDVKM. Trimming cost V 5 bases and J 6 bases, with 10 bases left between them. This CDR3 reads CASSIALPEAFF. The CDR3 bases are TGTGCCAGCAGTATAGCGCTTCCTGAAGCTTTCTTT.

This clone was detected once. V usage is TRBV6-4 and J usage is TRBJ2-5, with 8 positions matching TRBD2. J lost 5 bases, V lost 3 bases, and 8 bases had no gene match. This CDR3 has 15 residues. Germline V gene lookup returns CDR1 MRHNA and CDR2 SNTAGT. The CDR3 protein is CASSESPGGGETQYF. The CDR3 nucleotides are TGTGCCAGCAGTGAAAGCCCGGGGGGGGGCGAGACCCAGTACTTC.